Below are 21 T cell receptor beta chains sequenced from a single sample in a study of T cell responses to AZD1222 COVID-19 vaccine. Measured with immunoSEQ multiplex PCR; TCRdb has only the in-frame clones, and not every one. The data contain 130,000 to 150,000 clones, 88% of them singletons. Sequenced material: peripheral blood, taken on day 0 of AZD1222 vaccination. These receptors were collected from an adult in good health.

The J gene is TRBJ2-4, the V gene TRBV4-1; D might be TRBD2 (5 bases). The CDR3 totals 17 residues. The V end was cut by 1 base, the J end by 3 bases, with 16 bases between. Germline V gives CDR1 MGHRA, CDR2 YSYEKL. The CDR3 coding sequence is TGCGCCAGCAGCCAAGGGTATGCGCGGGCAATCAAAAACATTCAGTACTTC. Translating it yields CASSQGYARAIKNIQYF.

The J gene is TRBJ1-1, the V gene TRBV9; D remains ambiguous. V lost 4 bases and J 8 bases, leaving 18 bases between the germline ends. This CDR3 comprises 14 residues. Germline V gives CDR1 SGDLS, CDR2 YYNGEE. The CDR3 loop is CASSPSAQDLEAFF. The CDR3 region has the DNA TGTGCCAGCAGCCCCTCGGCTCAGGACCTAGAAGCTTTCTTT.

The chain joins TRBV21-1 to TRBJ2-7. TRBV21-1 is given as a pseudogene. CDR3 size: 14 residues. The CDR3 reads CATSQWDRNYEQYF. For the CDR3, the DNA is TGTGCCACCAGCCAATGGGACCGAAACTACGAGCAGTACTTC.

This chain links TRBV5-1 with TRBJ2-2, with D perhaps assigned TRBD1 or TRBD2 (6 bases each). This CDR3 is 15 amino acids long. With 4 bases removed from V and 4 bases from J, the gap between germline ends came to 14 bases. Germline V gene sequence: CDR1 SGHRS, CDR2 YFSETQ. The CDR3, as DNA: TGCGCCAGCAGCCCGGAGGGGGAAGTCACCGGGGAGCTGTTTTTT. As protein: CASSPEGEVTGELFF.

The V call is TRBV13, the J call TRBJ1-1; 8 positions agree with TRBD1. Germline V gives CDR1 PRHDT, CDR2 FYEKMQ (reference sequence). This CDR3 is built from 15 residues. V lost 5 bases to trimming and J lost 8 bases; unmatched junction nucleotides: 13. CDR3 nucleotide sequence: TGTGCCAGCAGCCTCCCCCGAACAGGGGGGGCCGAAGCTTTCTTT. Protein product: CASSLPRTGGAEAFF.

This chain joins TRBV6-5 and TRBJ2-3; D is ambiguous. The germline CDR1 and CDR2 sequences are MNHEY and SVGAGI. V lost 6 bases, J lost 0 bases, and 10 bases lay in between. This CDR3 has 14 amino acids. The CDR3 coding sequence is TGTGCCAGCAGGACTTTTGGGAGCACAGATACGCAGTATTTT. Translated, it gives CASRTFGSTDTQYF.

The chain is built from TRBV3-1 (or the pseudogene TRBV3-2) and TRBJ1-2; D is ambiguous. The germline V and J ends were trimmed by 1 base and 4 bases, with 7 bases remaining between them. This CDR3 comprises 13 residues. From germline, CDR1 is LGHDT and CDR2 YNNKEL (reference sequence). The chain's CDR3 is CASSQAGSYGYTF. The CDR3, as DNA: TGTGCCAGCAGCCAAGCGGGTAGCTATGGCTACACCTTC.

This chain links TRBV19 with TRBJ1-1; D ambiguous. Germline CDR1 reads LNHDA; CDR2 reads SQIVND (reference sequence). The CDR3 has 13 residues. The germline V and J ends were trimmed by 10 bases and 0 bases, with 12 bases remaining between them. The CDR3 nucleotides read TGTGCCACCGGCCGTTACATGAACACTGAAGCTTTCTTT. Protein: CATGRYMNTEAFF. Based on the CDR3 plus reference TRBV19 and TRBJ1-1, the full variable domain is DGGITQSPKYLFRKEGQNVTLSCEQNLNHDAMYWYRQDPGQGLRLIYYSQIVNDFQKGDIAEGYSVSREKKESFPLTVTSAQKNPTAFYLCATGRYMNTEAFFGQGTRLTVV.

V and J are TRBV18 and TRBJ1-1; D is unresolved. The CDR3 is 12 residues long. CDR1 and CDR2 (germline): KGHSH, LQKENI. Trimming cost V 3 bases and J 4 bases, with 6 bases left between them. CDR3 nucleotide sequence: TGTGCCAGCTCACCGGAGTCCACTGAAGCTTTCTTT. The encoded protein is CASSPESTEAFF.

The chain combines TRBV7-9 with TRBJ2-7; 9 bases agree with TRBD1. V lost 5 bases, J lost 0 bases, and 8 bases stayed unmatched. The germline V gene has CDR1 SEHNR and CDR2 FQNEAQ (reference sequence). There are 16 residues in the CDR3. In DNA form, the CDR3 reads TGTGCCAGCAGCCTCACAGGGGGCCAAAGCTCCTACGAGCAGTACTTC. Translation gives CASSLTGGQSSYEQYF.

The rearrangement joins TRBV2 to TRBJ2-3; TRBD2 matches at 9 bases. Germline CDR1 and CDR2: SNHLY and FYNNEI. V lost 7 bases, J lost 1 base, and 0 bases stayed unmatched. The CDR3 length is 13 residues. In DNA, the CDR3 is TGTGCCAGCATAGCGGGGGGCACAGATACGCAGTATTTT. It specifies CASIAGGTDTQYF.

This chain uses TRBV5-1 with TRBJ1-6; 10 bases map to TRBD1. From germline, CDR1 is SGHRS and CDR2 YFSETQ. The ends lost 8 bases at V and 10 bases at J; junction bases unmatched: 6. The CDR3 spans 13 residues. In DNA form, the CDR3 reads TGCGCCAGTTCCGGGACAGGGGACTCACCCCTCCACTTT. Translation: CASSGTGDSPLHF.

The chain uses TRBV28 and TRBJ1-2, with D possibly being TRBD1 (6 bases). CDR3 length: 15 amino acids. The germline CDR1 and CDR2 sequences are MDHEN and SYDVKM. V dropped 8 bases and J dropped 0 bases, with 16 bases sitting between them. The CDR3 is CASLQKRGTNYGYTF. CDR3 in DNA: TGTGCCAGCCTTCAAAAAAGGGGGACTAACTATGGCTACACCTTC.

This clone was recorded only once. The chain is built from TRBV5-1 and TRBJ1-1; no firm D call. Germline-derived CDR1 and CDR2 are SGHRS and YFSETQ. V lost 4 bases, J lost 7 bases, and 14 bases lay in between. This CDR3 region has 13 residues. CDR3 nucleotide sequence: TGCGCCAGCAGCATCGGACGGGGAGATGAAGCTTTCTTT. Protein sequence: CASSIGRGDEAFF.

The CDR3 coding sequence is TGCGCCAGCAGCTTGGGACAGGGGGCGTATGGCTACACCTTC. Its protein is CASSLGQGAYGYTF. The V gene is TRBV5-1, the J gene TRBJ1-2, with TRBD1 matching over 10 bases. Trimming took 0 bases from V and 5 from J; bases not matched to a gene: 1. Germline assignment: CDR1 SGHRS and CDR2 YFSETQ. CDR3 size: 14 residues.

This chain uses TRBV6-4 with TRBJ2-1, with 7 positions matching TRBD2. J was trimmed by 9 bases and V by 3 bases; bases with no gene match: 5. The CDR3 runs 13 residues. Germline V gives CDR1 MRHNA, CDR2 SNTAGT. The CDR3 reads CASSDLSGGEQFF. DNA for the CDR3: TGTGCCAGCAGTGATCTTTCGGGAGGTGAGCAGTTCTTC.

This clone appeared a single time. The DNA for the CDR3 is TGTGCCAGTAGTATAGGTGGTGAAAAACTGTTTTTT. Protein product: CASSIGGEKLFF. The V gene is TRBV19, the J gene TRBJ1-4; D remains unclear. The V and J ends lost 1 base and 7 bases respectively, with 4 bases between them. The CDR3 sequence is 12 residues long. Germline CDR1 is LNHDA and CDR2 is SQIVND (reference sequence).

The genes are TRBV6-4 and TRBJ2-1, with 9 bases matching TRBD2. V was clipped by 3 bases and J by 4 bases; unmatched bases: 4. This CDR3 comprises 15 residues. Germline CDR1 reads MRHNA; CDR2 reads SNTAGT. In nucleotides, the CDR3 is TGTGCCAGCAGTGAGCTCGCGGGGGGGTACAATGAGCAGTTCTTC. Its translation: CASSELAGGYNEQFF.

This rearrangement joins TRBV6-5 to TRBJ1-1, with a weak D call TRBD1 (5 bases). Trimming cost V 6 bases and J 1 base, with 15 bases left between them. The CDR3 covers 15 residues. From germline, CDR1 is MNHEY and CDR2 SVGAGI. CDR3 coding DNA: TGTGCCAGCAGCCACAGGCGGTTGACGAACACTGAAGCTTTCTTT. Amino acid sequence: CASSHRRLTNTEAFF.

This chain's CDR3 is CASSLGLAGDTQYF. CDR3 nucleotides: TGTGCCAGCAGCCTGGGACTAGCGGGGGATACGCAGTATTTT. The chain is built from TRBV7-3 and TRBJ2-3; 13 nucleotides match TRBD2. Germline V CDR1 and CDR2: SGHTA, FQGTGA. V was pared by 5 bases and J by 6 bases, with 2 bases of the junction left unmatched. There are 14 residues in the CDR3.

The chain carries TRBV6-5 and TRBJ1-5; 8 positions agree with TRBD1. This CDR3 has 15 residues. Losses at the gene ends were 6 bases for V and 6 bases for J; bases not matched to a gene: 10. Germline loops: CDR1 MNHEY, CDR2 SVGAGI. CDR3 sequence: CASSQASGGSQPQHF. The CDR3 DNA follows: TGTGCCAGCAGCCAGGCCTCAGGGGGCAGTCAGCCCCAGCATTTT.